A selection of T cell receptor beta chains follows, all from one sample in a study of cytomegalovirus exposure and HLA in healthy donors. Assay used: immunoSEQ multiplex PCR; TCRdb lists only in-frame clones, some missing. The sample holds approximately 110,000 clones. Sequencing input: PBMCs. These receptor sequences come from a man younger than 45 in good health and CMV-seronegative. Each CDR3 is given without its conserved first and last residue. Each record gives: CDR3 length, V gene, J gene, CDR3 protein.

>12|TRBV27|TRBJ1-1
ASSIGTLNTEAF
>14|TRBV7-6|TRBJ2-1
ASSLALRGLSDEQF
>12|TRBV9|TRBJ2-7
ASSVIGGGDEQY
>10|TRBV5-5|TRBJ2-5
ASSLILETQY
>12|TRBV28|TRBJ2-7
ASSGDRGTYEQY
>13|TRBV7-7|TRBJ2-3
ASSFGTGTSDTQY
>8|TRBV20-1|TRBJ1-2
SASGAGYT
>9|TRBV20-1|TRBJ1-1
SAATHAEAF
>11|TRBV5-6|TRBJ1-2
ASSRPGNYGYT
>12|TRBV7-8|TRBJ1-2
ASSFLGTGYGYT
>13|TRBV5-1|TRBJ2-2
ASSSEAVGTGELF
>12|TRBV28|TRBJ2-2
ASREGGNTGELF
>14|TRBV5-1|TRBJ2-1
ASSLGERGGFNEQF
>12|TRBV5-1|TRBJ2-7
ASSLQGEAYEQY
>9|TRBV30|TRBJ2-5
AWSSRETQY
>13|TRBV18|TRBJ1-1
ASSPVPGQGTEAF
>9|TRBV7-2|TRBJ1-2
ASSYVGAYT
>13|TRBV4-1|TRBJ1-5
ASSQDHGGNQPQH
>10|TRBV6-6|TRBJ2-7
ASRDRGYEQY
>15|TRBV23-1|TRBJ2-7
ASSQSRYFLAGAEQY
>14|TRBV18|TRBJ1-6
ASSLRAPGLDSPLH
>13|TRBV5-1|TRBJ2-3
ASSLAWQFTDTQY
>12|TRBV5-1|TRBJ2-7
ASSLAGGTYEQY
>11|TRBV15|TRBJ2-1
ATSRGADNEQF
>13|TRBV5-1|TRBJ2-2
ASSLESTGTGELF
>7|TRBV20-1|TRBJ1-2
SAREGYT
>13|TRBV7-2|TRBJ2-1
ASSLSAASYNEQF
>12|TRBV7-9|TRBJ1-2
ASSLGQGVYGYT
>13|TRBV6-1|TRBJ1-1
ASSEGGGWDTEAF
>12|TRBV5-5|TRBJ2-7
ASSFVRGAYEQY
>15|TRBV10-3|TRBJ2-1
AIRSRLAGEGYNEQF
>17|TRBV23-1|TRBJ1-1
ASSQFGPGTGRLNTEAF
>13|TRBV2|TRBJ1-6
ASSAPGQGNSPLH
>13|TRBV4-1|TRBJ2-1
ASSPLGGGVPEQF
>17|TRBV7-9|TRBJ2-1
ASSLAGDLSGGALAEQF
>14|TRBV5-1|TRBJ1-3
ASSLQGRTLGNTIY
>13|TRBV5-4|TRBJ2-7
ASSKTGRGSYEQY
>9|TRBV20-1|TRBJ2-1
SARRGGRDF
>12|TRBV2|TRBJ1-5
ASSEQFSNQPQH
>14|TRBV7-2|TRBJ1-1
ASSLVGEFMNTEAF
>14|TRBV5-4|TRBJ2-7
ASSLAPGQGFHEQY
>14|TRBV5-1|TRBJ2-1
ASSRSPGLAENEQF
>11|TRBV6-1|TRBJ1-2
ASSQDRGDGYT
>13|TRBV2|TRBJ2-7
ASSSQWGGSYEQY
>13|TRBV6-1|TRBJ2-2
ASSVRDYGDGELF
>14|TRBV4-1|.
ASSQDRPIVPYEQY
>12|TRBV19|TRBJ1-6
ASSMSQGHSPLH
>13|TRBV19|TRBJ1-6
ASSIYQGLDSPLH
>15|TRBV18|TRBJ2-6
ASSLGTGSTGANVLT